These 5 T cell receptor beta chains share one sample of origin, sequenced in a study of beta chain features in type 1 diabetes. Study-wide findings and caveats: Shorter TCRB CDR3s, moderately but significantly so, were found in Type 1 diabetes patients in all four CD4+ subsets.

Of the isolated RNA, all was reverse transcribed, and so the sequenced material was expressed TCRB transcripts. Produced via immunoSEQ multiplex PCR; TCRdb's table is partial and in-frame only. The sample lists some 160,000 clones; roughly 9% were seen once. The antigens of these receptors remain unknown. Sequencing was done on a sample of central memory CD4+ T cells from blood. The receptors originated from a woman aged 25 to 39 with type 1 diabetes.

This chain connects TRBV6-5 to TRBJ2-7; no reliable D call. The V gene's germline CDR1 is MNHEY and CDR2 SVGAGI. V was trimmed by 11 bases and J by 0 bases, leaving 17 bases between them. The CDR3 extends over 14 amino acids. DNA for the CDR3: TGTGCCGTCCGAACTCGTTACGACTCCTACGAGCAGTACTTC. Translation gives CAVRTRYDSYEQYF.

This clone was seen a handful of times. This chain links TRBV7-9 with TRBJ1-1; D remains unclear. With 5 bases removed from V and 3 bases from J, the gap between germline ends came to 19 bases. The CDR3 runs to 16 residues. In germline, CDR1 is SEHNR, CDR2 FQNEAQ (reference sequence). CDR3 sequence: CASSPLSGLGDTEAFF. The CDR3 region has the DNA TGTGCCAGCAGCCCACTTTCCGGACTCGGGGACACTGAAGCTTTCTTT.

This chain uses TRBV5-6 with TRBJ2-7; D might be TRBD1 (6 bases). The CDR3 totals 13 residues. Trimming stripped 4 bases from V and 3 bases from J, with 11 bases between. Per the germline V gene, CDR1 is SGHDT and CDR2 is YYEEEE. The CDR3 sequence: CASSRDTIYEQYF. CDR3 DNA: TGTGCCAGCAGCCGGGACACCATCTACGAGCAGTACTTC.

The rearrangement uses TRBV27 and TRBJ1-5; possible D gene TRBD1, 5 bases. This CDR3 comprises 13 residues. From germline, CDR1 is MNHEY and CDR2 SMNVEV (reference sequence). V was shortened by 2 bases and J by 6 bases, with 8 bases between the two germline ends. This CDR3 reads CASSLQGFQPQHF. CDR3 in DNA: TGTGCCAGCAGTTTACAGGGATTTCAGCCCCAGCATTTT.

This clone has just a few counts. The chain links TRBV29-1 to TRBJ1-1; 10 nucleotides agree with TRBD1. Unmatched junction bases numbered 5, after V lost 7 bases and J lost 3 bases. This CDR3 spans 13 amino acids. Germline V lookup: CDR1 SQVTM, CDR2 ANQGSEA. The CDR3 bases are TGCAGCGCTGGGGGACAGGGGCACACTGAAGCTTTCTTT. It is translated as CSAGGQGHTEAFF.